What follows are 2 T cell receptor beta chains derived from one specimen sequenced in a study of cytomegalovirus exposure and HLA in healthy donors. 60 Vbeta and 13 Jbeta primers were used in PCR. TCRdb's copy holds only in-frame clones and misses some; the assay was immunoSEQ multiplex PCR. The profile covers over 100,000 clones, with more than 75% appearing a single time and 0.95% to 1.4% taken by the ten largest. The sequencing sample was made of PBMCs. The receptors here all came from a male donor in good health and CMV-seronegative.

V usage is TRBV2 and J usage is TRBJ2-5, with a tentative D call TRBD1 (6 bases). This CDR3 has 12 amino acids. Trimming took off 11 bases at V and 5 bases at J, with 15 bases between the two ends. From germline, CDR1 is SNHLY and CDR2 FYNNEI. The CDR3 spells CAADRNGETQYF. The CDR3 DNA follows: TGTGCCGCAGACAGGAACGGGGAGACCCAGTACTTC.

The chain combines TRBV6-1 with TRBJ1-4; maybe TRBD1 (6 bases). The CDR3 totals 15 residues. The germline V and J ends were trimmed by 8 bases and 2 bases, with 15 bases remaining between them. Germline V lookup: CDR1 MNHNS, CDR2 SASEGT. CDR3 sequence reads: CASAPTTGTNEKLFF. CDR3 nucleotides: TGTGCCAGCGCCCCTACGACAGGCACTAATGAAAAACTGTTTTTT.